One and the same sample provided the 31 T cell receptor beta chains below, sequenced in a study of T-cell reconstitution after alpha-beta-depleted transplantation in children. Unique molecular identifiers were used in preparing the TCRbeta library. MiXCR, applied by TCRdb to the PCR reads, yields one record per CDR3 protein. The sample consists of hundreds of thousands of distinct CDR3 sequences, 23% of them appearing once. The source was PBMCs, mostly from graft donor cells, collected 360 days after TCRalphabeta/CD19-depleted stem cell transplant. All receptors come from a boy in the first two years of life who had a stem cell transplant for acute myeloid leukemia, so the T cells may come from the graft donor.

This chain uses TRBV12-3 or TRBV12-4 with TRBJ1-3; D is perhaps TRBD1 (6 bases). The CDR3 has 17 residues. The ends were cut back, 4 bases at V and 0 bases at J, with 16 bases in the middle. DNA of the CDR3: TGTGCCAGCAGTTATGTTAGGGACACGTTCTCTGGAAACACCATATATTTT. Its translation: CASSYVRDTFSGNTIYF.

The sample holds a few counts of this clonotype. The rearrangement joins TRBV29-1 to TRBJ1-1, with TRBD1 identical over 8 bases. The length of the CDR3 is 15 residues. Germline V lookup: CDR1 SQVTM, CDR2 ANQGSEA. V was pared by 4 bases and J by 3 bases, with 10 bases of the junction left unmatched. This CDR3 reads CSVGTDRDRYTEAFF. The CDR3 DNA sequence: TGCAGCGTTGGTACGGACAGGGATCGATACACTGAAGCTTTCTTT.

This sequence joins TRBV25-1 and TRBJ2-2, with D tentatively TRBD2 (5 bases). The V and J ends lost 2 bases and 3 bases respectively, with 10 bases between them. Germline V lookup: CDR1 MGHDK, CDR2 SYGVNS. The CDR3 loop spans 15 amino acids. In DNA form, the CDR3 reads TGTGCCAGCAGTGAAATTGGACTTGACACCGGGGAGCTGTTTTTT. This encodes CASSEIGLDTGELFF.

This chain uses TRBV6-5 with TRBJ2-7; 7 positions match TRBD2. The trim removed 4 bases at V and 2 bases at J, leaving 5 bases unmatched. The CDR3 is 14 amino acids. Germline V gene lookup returns CDR1 MNHEY and CDR2 SVGAGI. CDR3 residues: CASSSERGPYEQYV. The DNA of the CDR3 is TGTGCCAGCAGTTCAGAGCGGGGCCCCTACGAGCAGTACGTC.

The V gene is TRBV20-1, the J gene TRBJ1-1; TRBD1 matches at 7 bases. This CDR3 region has 14 residues. Losses at the gene ends were 0 bases for V and 4 bases for J; bases not matched to a gene: 5. The germline V gene encodes CDR1 DFQATT and CDR2 SNEGSKA (reference sequence). The CDR3 region has the DNA TGCAGTGCTAGAGATCTTAGGGGGCCCACTGAAGCTTTCTTT. This gives the protein CSARDLRGPTEAFF.

This clonotype was seen a few times. This chain connects TRBV29-1 to TRBJ2-3, with 10 bases aligning to TRBD1. V lost 6 bases and J lost 9; bases outside the gene matches: 3. CDR1 and CDR2 from the germline V gene are SQVTM and ANQGSEA. The CDR3 spans 11 residues. The CDR3 nucleotides are TGCAGCGTCCCGACAGGGGGCACGCAGTATTTT. Translation: CSVPTGGTQYF.

The rearrangement links TRBV10-3 to TRBJ2-7, with 8 bases matching TRBD1. The length of the CDR3 is 15 residues. The germline V gene encodes CDR1 ENHRY and CDR2 SYGVKD. Losses at the gene ends were 2 bases for V and 3 bases for J; bases not matched to a gene: 6. In nucleotides, the CDR3 is TGTGCCATCAGTGAGATGAGGACAGGGCGCTACGAGCAGTACTTC. This gives the protein CAISEMRTGRYEQYF.

The gene calls are TRBV27 and TRBJ2-2, with 10 positions matching TRBD2. The germline V gene encodes CDR1 MNHEY and CDR2 SMNVEV (reference sequence). With 8 bases clipped from V and 1 base from J, the junction kept 16 bases outside the gene matches. The CDR3 totals 19 residues. The DNA for the CDR3 is TGTGCCAGCCGTGAAGGGGTAGGACTAGCGGAGAAGAACACCGGGGAGCTGTTTTTT. This gives the protein CASREGVGLAEKNTGELFF.

A note on this clonotype: Since the CDR3 does not end with the conserved phenylalanine or tryptophan, this likely comes from a read error. The chain couples TRBV11-2 to TRBJ2-6; D unresolved. The germline CDR1 and CDR2 sequences are SGHAT and FQNNGV. V shed 6 bases and J shed 2 bases, with 17 bases lying between them. CDR3 size: 17 residues. CDR3 DNA: TGTGCCAGCAGGCCCCAGCTAGTACTGCCTGGGGCCAACGTCCTGACTGTC. Translated, it gives CASRPQLVLPGANVLTV.

The chain couples TRBV3-1 to TRBJ2-2; tentatively, D is TRBD2 (6 bases). The CDR3 runs 12 residues. Trimming shortened V by 8 bases and J by 8 bases, and 12 bases separated the two germline ends. Germline V gives CDR1 LGHDT, CDR2 YNNKEL (reference sequence). The DNA for the CDR3 is TGTGCCAGCCGGGCCAGCGGGGGGGAGCTGTTTTTT. Translated: CASRASGGELFF.

This sequence joins TRBV20-1 and TRBJ2-5; TRBD1 matches at 10 bases. This CDR3 comprises 14 residues. V lost 7 bases and J lost 5; bases outside the gene matches: 10. Germline assignment: CDR1 DFQATT and CDR2 SNEGSKA (reference sequence). DNA for the CDR3: TGCAGTGTCAAGGGGGACAGGGGTCCGGAGACCCAGTACTTC. The encoded protein is CSVKGDRGPETQYF.

This chain links TRBV24-1 with TRBJ2-3, with 7 bases identical to TRBD1. The CDR3 loop spans 13 amino acids. Germline assignment: CDR1 KGHDR and CDR2 SFDVKD. After removal of 9 bases from V and 2 bases from J, the junction contained 4 bases not matched to a gene. The CDR3 DNA follows: TGTGCCACCGAGGACAGGTTCACAGATACGCAGTATTTT. Protein: CATEDRFTDTQYF.

This rearrangement joins TRBV12-3 or TRBV12-4 to TRBJ2-3, with D perhaps matching TRBD2 (6 bases). Trimming cost V 3 bases and J 6 bases, with 16 bases left between them. The CDR3 is 15 amino acids. Here the CDR3 reads CASSFGTVEVDTQYF. In DNA, the CDR3 is TGTGCCAGCAGTTTTGGGACTGTTGAGGTGGATACGCAGTATTTT.

The J gene is TRBJ2-1, the V gene TRBV15, with 12 bases lining up with TRBD2. Trimming removed 3 bases from V and 12 bases from J; junction bases left unmatched: 9. The CDR3 sequence is 15 residues long. Germline V CDR1 and CDR2: LNHNV, YYDKDF (reference sequence). Here the CDR3 reads CATSRPASGGAGQFF. The DNA for the CDR3 is TGTGCCACCAGCAGGCCCGCTAGCGGGGGGGCCGGGCAGTTCTTC.

The chain carries TRBV11-2 and TRBJ1-2; D is ambiguous. The CDR3 extends over 12 amino acids. Germline V CDR1 and CDR2: SGHAT, FQNNGV. Trimming removed 0 bases at V and 8 bases at J, with 7 bases between. CDR3 sequence: CASSLESVGYTF. In nucleotides, the CDR3 is TGTGCCAGCAGCTTAGAATCGGTGGGCTACACCTTC.

This clonotype was observed at least ten times. The chain carries TRBV7-2 and TRBJ2-5, with D perhaps TRBD2 (6 bases). Germline CDR1 reads SGHTA; CDR2 reads FQGNSA. The V and J ends lost 1 base and 2 bases respectively, with 8 bases between them. This CDR3 has 14 residues. CDR3 DNA sequence: TGTGCCAGCAGCTTAGTACGGGGGCAAGAGACCCAGTACTTC. Translation: CASSLVRGQETQYF. Full variable domain (remainder filled in from reference TRBV7-2 and TRBJ2-5): GAGVSQSPSNKVTEKGKDVELRCDPISGHTALYWYRQSLGQGLEFLIYFQGNSAPDKSGLPSDRFSAERTGGSVSTLTIQRTQQEDSAVYLCASSLVRGQETQYFGPGTRLLVL.

This clonotype was seen ten or more times. The chain joins TRBV12-3 or TRBV12-4 to TRBJ1-1; D remains ambiguous. The V end was cut by 7 bases, the J end by 0 bases, with 9 bases between. The CDR3 length is 13 residues. As DNA, the CDR3 is TGTGCCAGCACCTCCCCCATGAACACTGAAGCTTTCTTT. This sequence encodes CASTSPMNTEAFF.

This clonotype was seen a few times. The V gene is TRBV6-5, the J gene TRBJ1-6; the D is unclear. V was pared by 2 bases and J by 8 bases, with 7 bases between. The CDR3 spans 13 residues. The germline V gene encodes CDR1 MNHEY and CDR2 SVGAGI. CDR3 sequence: CASSYGVDSPLHF. CDR3 coding DNA: TGTGCCAGCAGTTACGGGGTTGATTCACCCCTCCACTTT.

This chain uses TRBV12-3 or TRBV12-4 with TRBJ2-2; 12 nucleotides agree with TRBD2. The trim removed 3 bases at V and 0 bases at J, leaving 2 bases unmatched. This CDR3 is built from 17 residues. In DNA form, the CDR3 reads TGTGCCAGCAGTTTTCCTAGCGGGGGGGCGAACACCGGGGAGCTGTTTTTT. Translating it yields CASSFPSGGANTGELFF.

This chain joins TRBV20-1 and TRBJ2-1, with 16 bases matching TRBD2. J gave up 9 bases and V 0 bases, and 5 bases lay outside the gene matches. The CDR3 length is 16 residues. Germline-derived CDR1 and CDR2 are DFQATT and SNEGSKA (reference sequence). The CDR3 spells CSARDQGTSGGGEQFF. As DNA, the CDR3 is TGCAGTGCTAGAGATCAGGGGACTAGCGGGGGGGGTGAGCAGTTCTTC.

This chain connects TRBV6-4 to TRBJ2-1; TRBD1 might be the D (6 bases). CDR1 and CDR2 from the germline V gene are MRHNA and SNTAGT. Trimming took 4 bases from V and 3 from J, leaving 13 bases between them. This CDR3 has 15 residues. This CDR3 reads CASSANRDFYNEQFF. The CDR3 nucleotides read TGTGCCAGCAGTGCCAACAGGGATTTCTACAATGAGCAGTTCTTC.

This clonotype was detected many times. V and J are TRBV12-3 or TRBV12-4 and TRBJ2-7; D remains ambiguous. Trimming pared 7 bases from V and 8 bases from J, leaving 24 bases between. There are 15 residues in the CDR3. The CDR3 DNA follows: TGTGCCAGCACCATTCCGGGCCAGAGACTTACGAAGCAGTACGTC. Translating it yields CASTIPGQRLTKQYV.

V gene TRBV4-1 combines with J gene TRBJ2-1; weak D call: TRBD1 (5 bases). V lost 4 bases, J lost 9 bases, and 16 bases lay in between. The CDR3 contains 14 residues. Germline CDR1 is MGHRA and CDR2 is YSYEKL. The CDR3 DNA follows: TGCGCCAGCAGCCGCGGACACGGATTGGGTGAGCAGTTCTTC. Residues: CASSRGHGLGEQFF.

In its sample, this clonotype was seen a few times. The V gene is TRBV5-5, the J gene TRBJ2-1; 13 bases map to TRBD2. Germline V gives CDR1 SGHKS, CDR2 YYEKEE (reference sequence). The CDR3 covers 15 residues. J lost 9 bases, V lost 4 bases, and 7 bases had no gene match. The CDR3 spells CASSLGTSGVFEQFF. The DNA for the CDR3 is TGTGCCAGCAGCCTAGGGACTAGCGGGGTATTTGAGCAGTTCTTC.

The genes are TRBV27 and TRBJ2-1, with a possible D match to TRBD1 (5 bases). Germline loops: CDR1 MNHEY, CDR2 SMNVEV (reference sequence). The CDR3 has 12 residues. The ends were cut back, 6 bases at V and 4 bases at J, with 7 bases in the middle. The CDR3 spells CASRNRYNEQFF. The CDR3 region has the DNA TGTGCCAGCAGGAACAGGTACAATGAGCAGTTCTTC.

The chain is built from TRBV5-5 and TRBJ1-1; D is perhaps TRBD1 (5 bases). Trimming removed 0 bases from V and 4 bases from J, with 13 bases in between. Germline V gene data show CDR1 as SGHKS and CDR2 as YYEKEE (reference sequence). The CDR3 consists of 15 residues. The CDR3 bases are TGTGCCAGCAGCTTGGACCCGGGGCGTAGCACTGAAGCTTTCTTT. Protein: CASSLDPGRSTEAFF.

The rearrangement uses TRBV28 and TRBJ2-3; TRBD2 matches at 12 bases. Per the germline V gene, CDR1 is MDHEN and CDR2 is SYDVKM. V lost 4 bases, J lost 8 bases, and 10 bases stayed unmatched. There are 16 residues in the CDR3. The CDR3 spells CASSSPTSGGGGTQYF. The CDR3, as DNA: TGTGCCAGCAGTTCCCCGACTAGCGGGGGAGGGGGTACGCAGTATTTT.

This clonotype has just a few counts. The chain is built from TRBV5-6 and TRBJ2-5; possible D gene TRBD1, 5 bases. V was cut by 4 bases and J by 1 base, with 11 bases left in between. CDR1 and CDR2 (germline): SGHDT, YYEEEE. The CDR3 covers 14 residues. CDR3 nucleotide sequence: TGTGCCAGCAGCACATGGACAAGCCAAGAGACCCAGTACTTC. It codes for CASSTWTSQETQYF.

V usage is TRBV3-1 and J usage is TRBJ2-1, with D maybe TRBD2 (7 bases). This CDR3 spans 17 amino acids. Trimming took off 1 base at V and 4 bases at J, with 17 bases between the two ends. The germline gives CDR1 LGHDT, CDR2 YNNKEL (reference sequence). This CDR3 is CASSQVFSGGPYNEQFF. The CDR3 nucleotides are TGTGCCAGCAGCCAAGTCTTTTCCGGGGGGCCTTACAATGAGCAGTTCTTC.

This clonotype was observed many times. For the CDR3, the DNA is TGCAGTGCCCACGACAGGGTTCGATTGGGCAATCAGCCCCAGCATTTT. Translating gives CSAHDRVRLGNQPQHF. The J gene is TRBJ1-5, the V gene TRBV20-1; 7 bases match TRBD1. CDR1 is DFQATT and CDR2 is SNEGSKA in the germline V gene (reference sequence). J gave up 2 bases and V 6 bases, and 13 bases lay outside the gene matches. This CDR3 contains 16 residues.

V usage is TRBV3-1 and J usage is TRBJ2-3; the match to TRBD2 covers 10 bases. CDR3 length: 17 amino acids. V gave up 0 bases and J gave up 7 bases; unmatched junction bases: 10. Germline CDR1 is LGHDT and CDR2 is YNNKEL (reference sequence). CDR3 loop: CASSQDWPAGGPYTQYF. The CDR3 region has the DNA TGTGCCAGCAGCCAAGATTGGCCAGCGGGGGGGCCATATACGCAGTATTTT.